These 10 T cell receptor beta chains originate from one sample sequenced in a study of regulatory T cells in long-lasting Graves disease. The time point denotes: persistent/refractory GD, antithyroid drugs over 5 years with positive TRAb. Preparation of the TCR library used RNA extracted from PBMCs. Combining iRepertoire HTBI primers with Arm-PCR of CDR3 regions, the authors built TCR beta libraries. TCRdb passed the multiplex PCR reads through MiXCR, listing each CDR3 protein once. The table has 400,000 or so distinct CDR3 sequences, around 20% seen once. Here the sequenced sample was peripheral blood mononuclear cells (PBMCs), taken when the disease was refractory, from a patient treated with antithyroid drugs. These TCRs come from a female donor with Graves disease.

The V call is TRBV9, the J call TRBJ1-1; tentative D call: TRBD1 (6 bases). The V gene's germline CDR1 is SGDLS and CDR2 YYNGEE. CDR3 length: 16 residues. Trimming removed 4 bases from V and 6 bases from J, with 22 bases in between. The CDR3 here is CASSRTGGGRGSEAFF. CDR3 in DNA: TGTGCCAGCAGCCGAACCGGAGGGGGAAGGGGCTCTGAAGCTTTCTTT.

In this sample, this clonotype turned up many times. The CDR3 is CASSDYIYGYTF. DNA for the CDR3: TGTGCCAGCAGCGACTACATCTATGGCTACACCTTC. The chain joins TRBV6-1 to TRBJ1-2, with D uncertain. The CDR3 is 12 amino acids. The V gene's germline CDR1 is MNHNS and CDR2 SASEGT. V was cut by 6 bases and J by 4 bases, with 9 bases left in between.

This clonotype was observed a few times. A clone one base away is much larger, so this may be a read error. The CDR3 DNA is TGTGCCGGCAGTGGTGGGGATTCCGCCGACATTCAGTACTTC. Protein product: CAGSGGDSADIQYF. The chain joins TRBV2 to TRBJ2-4; no reliable D call. CDR3 length: 14 amino acids. Germline V CDR1 and CDR2: SNHLY, FYNNEI.

The V and J genes are TRBV15 and TRBJ2-7; D tentatively reads TRBD1 or TRBD2 (5 bases each). Trimming removed 6 bases from V and 5 bases from J, with 14 bases in between. This CDR3 region has 13 residues. Germline assignment: CDR1 LNHNV and CDR2 YYDKDF (reference sequence). CDR3 DNA sequence: TGTGCCACCAGGAGGGGTTCTCAGGACGAGCAGTACTTC. This gives the protein CATRRGSQDEQYF.

This clonotype was seen more than once but under ten times. This chain uses TRBV7-3 with TRBJ2-2, with TRBD1 identical over 7 bases. Per the germline V gene, CDR1 is SGHTA and CDR2 is FQGTGA. Losses at the gene ends were 5 bases for V and 6 bases for J; bases not matched to a gene: 6. The length of the CDR3 is 14 residues. The CDR3 is CASSQGVLSGELFF. In DNA, the CDR3 is TGTGCCAGCAGCCAGGGGGTCCTCTCCGGGGAGCTGTTTTTT.

Turning to this clonotype: The junction departs from germline at one end; a sequencing error may be responsible. The CDR3 region has the DNA TGTGCCAGCAACTTAGCGCCAGGAATGAACACTGAAGCTTTCTTT. Translating gives CASNLAPGMNTEAFF. J is TRBJ1-1 and V is TRBV7-2; no reliable D call. The CDR3 has 15 residues. Germline V gives CDR1 SGHTA, CDR2 FQGNSA.

In its sample, this clonotype was seen a few times. J is TRBJ2-2 and V is TRBV13; D may correspond to TRBD1 or TRBD2 (5 bases each). V lost 4 bases and J lost 7, with 13 bases in between. This CDR3 has 14 residues. Germline V lookup: CDR1 PRHDT, CDR2 FYEKMQ (reference sequence). The CDR3 nucleotides are TGTGCCAGCAGCTCCACCGGTGGGGGCGGGGAGCTGTTTTTT. It specifies CASSSTGGGGELFF. Together with reference TRBV13 and TRBJ2-2, the CDR3 gives the full variable domain: AAGVIQSPRHLIKEKRETATLKCYPIPRHDTVYWYQQGPGQDPQFLISFYEKMQSDKGSIPDRFSAQQFSDYHSELNMSSLELGDSALYFCASSSTGGGGELFFGEGSRLTVL.

This clonotype was seen many times. This chain uses TRBV6-1 with TRBJ2-6; 8 bases map to TRBD1. V shed 8 bases, J shed 0 bases, and the junction held 12 bases outside the gene matches. Germline V gene data show CDR1 as MNHNS and CDR2 as SASEGT. This CDR3 contains 18 residues. Here the CDR3 reads CASQSPTGENSGANVLTF. For the CDR3, the DNA is TGTGCCAGCCAATCTCCGACAGGGGAAAACTCTGGGGCCAACGTCCTGACTTTC.

This clonotype turned up a few times. This sequence joins TRBV9 and TRBJ2-5; 8 nucleotides match TRBD2. Losses at the gene ends were 6 bases for V and 3 bases for J; bases not matched to a gene: 13. This CDR3 contains 16 residues. Germline assignment: CDR1 SGDLS and CDR2 YYNGEE. The CDR3 here is CASTQGLAMREETQYF. The CDR3 DNA reads TGTGCCAGCACTCAAGGACTAGCCATGAGAGAAGAGACCCAGTACTTC. Full variable domain (rest looked up from reference TRBV9 and TRBJ2-5): DSGVTQTPKHLITATGQRVTLRCSPRSGDLSVYWYQQSLDQGLQFLIQYYNGEERAKGNILERFSAQQFPDLHSELNLSSLELGDSALYFCASTQGLAMREETQYFGPGTRLLVL.

J is TRBJ2-3 and V is TRBV5-1; 8 bases line up with TRBD1. Trimming cost V 4 bases and J 2 bases; bases outside gene matches: 3. CDR3 size: 14 residues. Germline CDR1 reads SGHRS; CDR2 reads YFSETQ. For the CDR3, the DNA is TGCGCCAGCAGCGCGGACAGGGCCACAGATACGCAGTATTTT. As protein: CASSADRATDTQYF.